These T cell receptor beta chains were read from a single sample in a study of CXCR3-negative and CXCR3-positive naive CD8 T cells. Reprocessing the 5' RACE reads, TCRdb reports a single entry for every CDR3 protein and omits DNA. This sample's table has about 23,000 distinct CDR3 sequences. Material: memory CD8+ T cells from blood. The receptors were gathered from a human donor in good health. Some clones in this sample may be carry-over from other donors' samples. CDR3s include the opening cysteine and the closing phenylalanine or tryptophan. Fields, in order: V gene, J gene, clone size, CDR3 protein. Not all rows give a size; the values are once, few, many and, for expanded clones, a class.

TRBV7-8	TRBJ1-2	NA	CASSLDLYGYTF
TRBV5-1	TRBJ2-1	NA	CASSLSTSGGLNEQFF
TRBV7-2	TRBJ2-1	NA	CPSTTGTGRREQFF
TRBV28	TRBJ2-7	NA	CASSRGGAYEQYF
TRBV2	TRBJ2-3	NA	CASYRGGADLTDTQYF
TRBV7-6	TRBJ2-1	NA	CASSPSGSSSYNEQFF
TRBV12-3/TRBV12-4	TRBJ2-1	NA	CASSPSLRGNEQFF
TRBV14	TRBJ2-7	NA	CASSPTGPYYEQYF
TRBV29-1	TRBJ2-2	NA	CSFTMGGELFF
TRBV6-5	TRBJ1-6	NA	CASSYADRGYGPLHF
TRBV7-2	TRBJ2-3	NA	CASGLAGSRSTDTQYF
TRBV6-1	TRBJ2-1	NA	CASTRQGGYNEQFF
TRBV7-6	TRBJ2-2	NA	CASSLVIASGGFTGELFF
TRBV7-3	TRBJ2-2	NA	CASSLSENTGELFF
TRBV6-2/TRBV6-3	TRBJ2-7	NA	CASSYSASGGPLSYEQYF
TRBV7-9	TRBJ2-3	NA	CASRPSSLKAADTQYF
TRBV29-1	TRBJ2-1	NA	CSHGGCSSYNEQFF
TRBV28	TRBJ2-1	NA	CASSLDRHEQFF
TRBV4-1	TRBJ2-7	NA	CASSQEGDGYEQYF
TRBV7-9	TRBJ1-6	NA	CASSLFTENSPLHF
TRBV7-3	TRBJ2-7	NA	CASSSTSGAGSEQYF
TRBV10-3	TRBJ2-5	NA	CAITATGTRRGRETQYF
TRBV6-6	TRBJ2-1	NA	CASTIGGVYEQFF
TRBV19	TRBJ2-2	NA	CATRDRMGGELFF
TRBV7-9	TRBJ2-7	NA	CASSWSPEDEQYF
TRBV29-1	TRBJ1-4	NA	CSVEMESSEKLFF
TRBV6-5	TRBJ2-7	NA	CASSYGDRVEQYF
TRBV30	TRBJ1-1	NA	CAWSEGLNTEAFF
TRBV20-1	TRBJ2-7	NA	CSARDPSSHEQYF
TRBV20-1	TRBJ2-7	NA	CSARSRVLSYEQYF
TRBV9	TRBJ1-4	NA	CASSVQGKANEKLFF
TRBV11-2	TRBJ2-2	NA	CASSPRTRLAGELFF
TRBV6-1	TRBJ1-1	medium-sized	CASSEWSEGASEAFF
TRBV20-1	TRBJ2-3	NA	CSAKLAGVPSVTDTQYF
TRBV20-1	TRBJ2-7	medium-sized	CSASLAEYEQYF
TRBV12-2	TRBJ1-1	NA	CASRPRQVNVGNTEAFF
TRBV20-1	TRBJ1-1	NA	CSASLPDRENTEAFF
TRBV27	TRBJ2-1	NA	CASSLSGTNEQFF
TRBV4-3	TRBJ1-6	medium-sized	CASSQEWAPGSPLHF
TRBV4-2	TRBJ2-1	NA	CASSQEGTSTYNEQFF
TRBV7-7	TRBJ2-1	NA	CASSLGAANEQFF